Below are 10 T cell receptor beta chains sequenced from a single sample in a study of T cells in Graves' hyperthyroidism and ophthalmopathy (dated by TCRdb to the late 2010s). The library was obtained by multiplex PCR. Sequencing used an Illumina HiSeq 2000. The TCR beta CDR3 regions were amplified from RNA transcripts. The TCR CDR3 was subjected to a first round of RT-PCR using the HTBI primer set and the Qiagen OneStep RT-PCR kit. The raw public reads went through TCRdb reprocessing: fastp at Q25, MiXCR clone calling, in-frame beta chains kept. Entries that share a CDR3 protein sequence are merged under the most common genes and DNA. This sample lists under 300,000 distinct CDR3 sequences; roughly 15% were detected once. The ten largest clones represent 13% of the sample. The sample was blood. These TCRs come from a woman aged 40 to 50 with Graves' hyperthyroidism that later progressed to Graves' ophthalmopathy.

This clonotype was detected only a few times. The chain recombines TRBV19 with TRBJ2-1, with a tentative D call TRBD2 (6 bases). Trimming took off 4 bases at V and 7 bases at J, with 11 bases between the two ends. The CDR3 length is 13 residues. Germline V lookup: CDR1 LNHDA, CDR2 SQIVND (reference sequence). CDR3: CASSTALANEQFF. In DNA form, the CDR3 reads TGTGCCAGTAGTACCGCGCTAGCGAATGAGCAGTTCTTC.

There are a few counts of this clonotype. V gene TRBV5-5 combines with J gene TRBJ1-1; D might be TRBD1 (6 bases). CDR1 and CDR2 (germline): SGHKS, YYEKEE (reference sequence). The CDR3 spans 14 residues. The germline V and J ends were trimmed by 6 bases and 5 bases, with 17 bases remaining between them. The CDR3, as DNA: TGTGCCAGCATCCTCCAGGGGTTGTCGACTGAAGCTTTCTTT. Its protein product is CASILQGLSTEAFF.

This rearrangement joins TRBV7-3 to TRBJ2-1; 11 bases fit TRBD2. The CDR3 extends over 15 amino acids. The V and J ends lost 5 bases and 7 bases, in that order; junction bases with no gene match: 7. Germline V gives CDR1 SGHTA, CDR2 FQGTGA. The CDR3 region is CASSQTSGISNEQFF. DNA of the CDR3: TGTGCCAGCAGCCAGACTAGCGGGATAAGTAATGAGCAGTTCTTC.

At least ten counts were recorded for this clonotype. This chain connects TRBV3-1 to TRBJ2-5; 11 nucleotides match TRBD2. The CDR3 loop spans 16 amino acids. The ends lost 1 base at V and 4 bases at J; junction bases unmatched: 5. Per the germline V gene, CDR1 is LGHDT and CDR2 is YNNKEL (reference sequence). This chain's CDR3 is CASSQGSLAGAETQYF. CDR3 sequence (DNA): TGTGCCAGCAGCCAAGGGTCACTAGCGGGAGCAGAGACCCAGTACTTC.

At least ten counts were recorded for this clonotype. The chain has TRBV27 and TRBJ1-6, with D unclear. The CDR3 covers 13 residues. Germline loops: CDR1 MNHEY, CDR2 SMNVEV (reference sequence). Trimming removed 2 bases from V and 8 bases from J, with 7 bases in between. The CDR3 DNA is TGTGCCAGCAGTTTAGGCAGTTATTCACCCCTCCACTTT. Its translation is CASSLGSYSPLHF.

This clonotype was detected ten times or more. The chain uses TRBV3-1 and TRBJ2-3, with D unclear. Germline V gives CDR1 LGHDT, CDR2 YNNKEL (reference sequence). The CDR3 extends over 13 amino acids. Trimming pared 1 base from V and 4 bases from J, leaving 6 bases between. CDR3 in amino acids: CASSQGYPDTQYF. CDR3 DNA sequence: TGTGCCAGCAGCCAAGGGTACCCAGATACGCAGTATTTT.

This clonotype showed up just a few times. CDR3 bases: TGTGCCAGCAGTCATAGCGGGAGTTCGCAGTATTTT. Translated, it gives CASSHSGSSQYF. The J gene is TRBJ2-3, the V gene TRBV7-2; TRBD2 matches at 9 bases. This CDR3 is built from 12 residues. Germline trimming cut 6 bases from V and 10 bases from J; bases unmatched to any gene: 5. Germline CDR1 is SGHTA and CDR2 is FQGNSA.

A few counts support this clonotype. CDR3: CASTLDRGSDTQYF. CDR3 DNA: TGTGCCAGCACCCTGGACAGGGGGTCGGATACGCAGTATTTT. The chain uses TRBV5-4 and TRBJ2-3; 10 nucleotides align to TRBD1. J gave up 6 bases and V 6 bases, and 7 bases lay outside the gene matches. The length of the CDR3 is 14 residues. The germline gives CDR1 SGHNT, CDR2 YYREEE (reference sequence).

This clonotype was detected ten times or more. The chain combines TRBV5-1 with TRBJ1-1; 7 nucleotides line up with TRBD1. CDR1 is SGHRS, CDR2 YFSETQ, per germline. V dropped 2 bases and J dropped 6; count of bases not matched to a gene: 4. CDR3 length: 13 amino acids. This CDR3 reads CASSLRGRPEAFF. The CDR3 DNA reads TGCGCCAGCAGCTTAAGGGGGCGCCCTGAAGCTTTCTTT.

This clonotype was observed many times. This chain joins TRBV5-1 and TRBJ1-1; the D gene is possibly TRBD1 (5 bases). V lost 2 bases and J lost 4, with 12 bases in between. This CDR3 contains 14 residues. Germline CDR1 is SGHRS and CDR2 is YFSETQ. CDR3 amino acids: CASSLMGDSTEAFF. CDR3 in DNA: TGCGCCAGCAGCTTAATGGGTGACAGCACTGAAGCTTTCTTT. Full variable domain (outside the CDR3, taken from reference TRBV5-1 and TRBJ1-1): KAGVTQTPRYLIKTRGQQVTLSCSPISGHRSVSWYQQTPGQGLQFLFEYFSETQRNKGNFPGRFSGRQFSNSRSEMNVSTLELGDSALYLCASSLMGDSTEAFFGQGTRLTVV.